Below, 13 T cell receptor beta chains from the same sample are listed, as sequenced in a study of cytomegalovirus exposure and HLA in healthy donors. The PCR was carried out with 60 Vbeta primers and 13 Jbeta primers. The protocol was immunoSEQ multiplex PCR, while the TCRdb copy is restricted to in-frame clones and leaves out a portion. Among approximately 240,000 clones listed, roughly 80% were seen once. Sequenced sample: PBMCs. These receptors were collected from a woman between 40 and 55 years old in good health and CMV-seropositive.

This clone was detected a few times. The V call is TRBV5-4, the J call TRBJ2-1, with D uncertain. This CDR3 contains 15 residues. The germline CDR1 and CDR2 sequences are SGHNT and YYREEE (reference sequence). V gave up 4 bases and J gave up 3 bases, with 14 bases separating them. The CDR3 here is CASSDSPILYNEQFF. DNA for the CDR3: TGTGCCAGCAGCGACTCCCCCATACTCTACAATGAGCAGTTCTTC. Using reference TRBV5-4 and TRBJ2-1 for the parts outside the CDR3, the full variable domain is ETGVTQSPTHLIKTRGQQVTLRCSSQSGHNTVSWYQQALGQGPQFIFQYYREEENGRGNFPPRFSGLQFPNYSSELNVNALELDDSALYLCASSDSPILYNEQFFGPGTRLTVL.

The chain uses TRBV5-1 and TRBJ1-2; TRBD1 matches at 8 bases. Germline CDR1 SGHRS, CDR2 YFSETQ. Trimming took 4 bases from V and 4 from J; bases not matched to a gene: 6. This CDR3 is 14 amino acids long. The CDR3: CASSPGTGTYGYTF. CDR3 bases: TGCGCCAGCAGCCCCGGGACAGGAACCTATGGCTACACCTTC.

This chain uses TRBV6-5 with TRBJ2-7; 7 bases agree with TRBD1. The trim removed 3 bases at V and 2 bases at J, leaving 10 bases unmatched. Germline CDR1 and CDR2: MNHEY and SVGAGI. The CDR3 contains 16 residues. CDR3 bases: TGTGCCAGCAGTTATTTCTTGACAGGGACGGCCTACGAGCAGTACTTC. This translates into CASSYFLTGTAYEQYF.

This chain links TRBV6-1 with TRBJ1-3; a possible D gene is TRBD1 (5 bases). The germline V and J ends were trimmed by 0 bases and 4 bases, with 10 bases remaining between them. CDR3 size: 15 residues. The germline V gene encodes CDR1 MNHNS and CDR2 SASEGT. For the CDR3, the DNA is TGTGCCAGCAGTGAAGCAGGAGGGGCCGGAAACACCATATATTTT. Its protein is CASSEAGGAGNTIYF.

The rearrangement uses TRBV7-2 and TRBJ1-2; a possible D gene is TRBD1 (5 bases). V lost 2 bases to trimming and J lost 4 bases, with 26 bases between them. Germline V CDR1 and CDR2: SGHTA, FQGNSA. The CDR3 extends over 19 amino acids. CDR3 residues: CASSLSIPLRDSKGYGYTF. In DNA, the CDR3 is TGTGCCAGCAGCTTATCCATCCCCCTCCGGGACTCGAAAGGCTATGGCTACACCTTC.

The V gene is TRBV29-1, the J gene TRBJ2-5; D is possibly TRBD2 (6 bases). The V gene's germline CDR1 is SQVTM and CDR2 ANQGSEA. The CDR3 totals 12 residues. V lost 2 bases and J lost 4, with 8 bases in between. The CDR3 region has the DNA TGCAGCGTTGAATGGGGAGGAGAGACCCAGTACTTC. Residues: CSVEWGGETQYF.

This clone showed up just once. This chain joins TRBV2 and TRBJ2-3; 9 bases align to TRBD2. With 6 bases clipped from V and 5 bases from J, the junction kept 12 bases outside the gene matches. The germline CDR1 and CDR2 sequences are SNHLY and FYNNEI. There are 16 residues in the CDR3. The CDR3, as DNA: TGTGCCAGCAGCGGGGGGACTAGCTCCTGGGGAGATACGCAGTATTTT. It translates to CASSGGTSSWGDTQYF. Using reference TRBV2 and TRBJ2-3 for the parts outside the CDR3, the full variable domain is EPEVTQTPSHQVTQMGQEVILRCVPISNHLYFYWYRQILGQKVEFLVSFYNNEISEKSEIFDDQFSVERPDGSNFTLKIRSTKLEDSAMYFCASSGGTSSWGDTQYFGPGTRLTVL.

The V gene is TRBV19, the J gene TRBJ2-2, with D tentatively TRBD2 (5 bases). V dropped 2 bases and J dropped 4 bases, with 11 bases sitting between them. CDR3 length: 15 residues. Looked up from germline, CDR1 is LNHDA and CDR2 is SQIVND (reference sequence). The CDR3 here is CASSIQPAGTGELFF. The CDR3 coding sequence is TGTGCCAGTAGTATACAACCTGCGGGCACCGGGGAGCTGTTTTTT.

The rearrangement links TRBV7-9 to TRBJ2-7, with 7 bases fitting TRBD1. This CDR3 is built from 15 residues. CDR1 and CDR2 from the germline V gene are SEHNR and FQNEAQ (reference sequence). With 2 bases clipped from V and 1 base from J, the junction kept 5 bases outside the gene matches. CDR3: CASSLLRTGSYEQYF. The CDR3 nucleotides are TGTGCCAGCAGCTTATTAAGGACAGGATCCTACGAGCAGTACTTC.

This sequence joins TRBV6-6 and TRBJ2-7, with D perhaps matching TRBD2 (6 bases). There are 13 residues in the CDR3. V was cut by 6 bases and J by 6 bases, with 15 bases left in between. The germline gives CDR1 MNHNY, CDR2 SVGAGI (reference sequence). The CDR3 sequence: CASSPIAAGEQYF. Here the CDR3 DNA reads TGTGCCAGCAGCCCAATAGCAGCGGGCGAGCAGTACTTC.

The V and J genes are TRBV18 and TRBJ1-1; the match to TRBD1 covers 11 bases. Germline assignment: CDR1 KGHSH and CDR2 LQKENI. The CDR3 covers 16 residues. J gave up 0 bases and V 6 bases, and 6 bases lay outside the gene matches. CDR3 protein: CASSGQGATMNTEAFF. CDR3 DNA sequence: TGTGCCAGCTCCGGACAGGGGGCGACCATGAACACTGAAGCTTTCTTT.

V is TRBV9 and J is TRBJ2-3, with D unresolved. The CDR3 length is 16 residues. V lost 3 bases to trimming and J lost 6 bases, with 20 bases between them. The germline V gene has CDR1 SGDLS and CDR2 YYNGEE. This chain's CDR3 is CASSANRRNTPDTQYF. CDR3 coding DNA: TGTGCCAGCAGCGCCAATAGGAGAAACACGCCGGATACGCAGTATTTT.

This clone was counted only a few times. The chain carries TRBV19 and TRBJ1-2, with 9 bases matching TRBD1. The CDR3 runs 15 residues. Trimming at V came to 8 bases and at J to 6 bases, leaving 13 bases not matched to a gene. The germline V gene encodes CDR1 LNHDA and CDR2 SQIVND (reference sequence). CDR3 nucleotide sequence: TGTGCCAGTGCGGGACAGGGCCTTTTGGGGGATGGCTACACCTTC. Residues: CASAGQGLLGDGYTF. The whole variable domain, filled in from reference TRBV19 and TRBJ1-2, reads DGGITQSPKYLFRKEGQNVTLSCEQNLNHDAMYWYRQDPGQGLRLIYYSQIVNDFQKGDIAEGYSVSREKKESFPLTVTSAQKNPTAFYLCASAGQGLLGDGYTFGSGTRLTVV.